This TCR beta chain was documented in a study of blood T cells in healthy people across ages. Through a sample-barcoded 5' primer and a J-beta primer mix, a second PCR was run for roughly 6 to 12 cycles. A tag from a template-switch adaptor with 12 random nucleotides marked each cDNA molecule. From the 5' RACE reads, TCRdb called clonotypes with MiXCR, one entry per CDR3 protein. Here the sample spans 1.2 million to 1.5 million distinct CDR3 sequences, around 59% being singletons. Points from the study as a whole: Fewer expanded clones and more diversity marked long-lived versus aged donors. Among T cells, TCR beta diversity per million cells dropped roughly linearly as age rose.

In this sample, this clonotype turned up a few times. Antigen specificity is unknown. Trimming cost V 2 bases and J 3 bases; bases outside gene matches: 1. This CDR3 region has 14 residues. Germline CDR1 reads MNHEY; CDR2 reads SMNVEV (reference sequence). The clonotype comes from a man aged 18 to 29 in good health. Source material: blood. The chain joins TRBV27 to TRBJ2-1; TRBD1 agrees at 7 bases. The CDR3 protein is CASSLQGVYNEQFF. The DNA of the CDR3 is TGTGCCAGCAGTTTACAGGGGGTCTACAATGAGCAGTTCTTC.